The 10 T cell receptor beta chains reported below all come from one sample, sequenced in a study of T cell repertoires in cytomegalovirus infection. These TCRs' antigens remain unknown. TCRdb redid the calling of the reads with MiXCR, one entry per CDR3 protein. The table lists about 700,000 distinct CDR3 sequences, around 32% of them singletons, with 15% to 20% in the top ten. The sequences come from cultured PBMCs, collected from culture after CMV antigen stimulation. These receptors all come from a human donor in good health (CMV status not recorded). Some clones in this sample may be carry-over from other donors' samples.

DNA of the CDR3: TGCAGTGCTAGAGATCGTCGGGGGGCAGTGAACACTGAAGCTTTCTTT. Amino acids: CSARDRRGAVNTEAFF. V gene TRBV20-1 combines with J gene TRBJ1-1; a possible D gene is TRBD1 (6 bases). Trimming cost V 0 bases and J 0 bases, with 14 bases left between them. Germline V gene lookup returns CDR1 DFQATT and CDR2 SNEGSKA (reference sequence). The CDR3 spans 16 residues.

This clonotype was seen ten or more times. The chain couples TRBV11-3 to TRBJ2-3; D remains unclear. The CDR3 runs to 12 residues. Germline V gene sequence: CDR1 SGHNT, CDR2 YENEEA. V was cut by 5 bases and J by 4 bases, with 7 bases left in between. DNA for the CDR3: TGTGCCAGCAGCCGAAGTCCAGATACGCAGTATTTT. The encoded protein is CASSRSPDTQYF.

This clonotype was counted a few times. The V and J genes are TRBV20-1 and TRBJ2-6; perhaps TRBD1 as D (5 bases). Trimming shortened V by 6 bases and J by 4 bases, and 10 bases separated the two germline ends. From germline, CDR1 is DFQATT and CDR2 SNEGSKA (reference sequence). The CDR3 length is 13 residues. CDR3 region: CSAPKGGANVLTF. The CDR3 DNA is TGCAGTGCCCCGAAGGGGGGGGCCAACGTCCTGACTTTC.

This clonotype was seen a handful of times. V and J are TRBV7-2 and TRBJ2-5; D tentatively fits TRBD1 or TRBD2 (5 bases each). CDR1 SGHTA and CDR2 FQGNSA come from the germline V gene. Trimming took 3 bases from V and 5 from J, leaving 16 bases between them. This CDR3 is 15 amino acids long. The CDR3: CASSFLSGWGETQYF. The CDR3 DNA is TGTGCCAGCAGCTTTCTTTCAGGGTGGGGGGAGACCCAGTACTTC. Full variable domain (remainder filled in from reference TRBV7-2 and TRBJ2-5): GAGVSQSPSNKVTEKGKDVELRCDPISGHTALYWYRQSLGQGLEFLIYFQGNSAPDKSGLPSDRFSAERTGGSVSTLTIQRTQQEDSAVYLCASSFLSGWGETQYFGPGTRLLVL.

The CDR3 protein is CASAPRGTRNTGELFF. CDR3 nucleotides: TGTGCCAGCGCACCCCGGGGGACTAGGAACACCGGGGAGCTGTTTTTT. The chain employs TRBV27 and TRBJ2-2, with 8 bases fitting TRBD2. The V gene's germline CDR1 is MNHEY and CDR2 SMNVEV (reference sequence). The CDR3 is 16 residues long. V was clipped by 8 bases and J by 1 base; unmatched bases: 9.

The chain employs TRBV7-9 and TRBJ1-6; D not certain. The germline V gene has CDR1 SEHNR and CDR2 FQNEAQ (reference sequence). The ends were cut back, 0 bases at V and 13 bases at J, with 10 bases in the middle. There are 13 residues in the CDR3. CDR3 protein: CASSLAQESPLHF. The CDR3 DNA sequence: TGTGCCAGCAGCTTAGCGCAGGAGAGTCCCCTCCACTTT.

The chain joins TRBV29-1 to TRBJ2-5; 11 nucleotides match TRBD1. The CDR3 has 13 amino acids. Per the germline V gene, CDR1 is SQVTM and CDR2 is ANQGSEA. Trimming at V came to 3 bases and at J to 7 bases, leaving 4 bases not matched to a gene. The DNA of the CDR3 is TGCAGCGTTGAGGGGGGACAGGGGGGGACCCAGTACTTC. Encoded protein: CSVEGGQGGTQYF. The complete variable domain, with remaining parts taken from reference TRBV29-1 and TRBJ2-5, reads SAVISQKPSRDICQRGTSLTIQCQVDSQVTMMFWYRQQPGQSLTLIATANQGSEATYESGFVIDKFPISRPNLTFSTLTVSNMSPEDSSIYLCSVEGGQGGTQYFGPGTRLLVL.

The chain carries TRBV28 and TRBJ1-1; 10 nucleotides line up with TRBD1. CDR1 is MDHEN, CDR2 SYDVKM, per germline. The CDR3 loop spans 15 amino acids. J lost 5 bases, V lost 6 bases, and 9 bases had no gene match. CDR3 sequence: CASRLTGGFRTEAFF. Here the CDR3 DNA reads TGTGCCAGCAGACTGACAGGGGGCTTTAGGACTGAAGCTTTCTTT.

Only one count was recorded for this clonotype. The gene calls are TRBV12-3 or TRBV12-4 and TRBJ1-1; 10 positions agree with TRBD1. The V gene end was trimmed by 4 bases and the J gene end by 6 bases; junction bases not matched to a gene: 8. This CDR3 has 15 amino acids. The CDR3 sequence: CASSWAGTGDAEAFF. In DNA, the CDR3 is TGTGCCAGCAGTTGGGCCGGGACAGGGGACGCTGAAGCTTTCTTT.

This clonotype was counted many times. The chain employs TRBV7-8 and TRBJ1-1; D unclear. With 0 bases removed from V and 1 base from J, the gap between germline ends came to 12 bases. The CDR3 length is 16 residues. Germline V gives CDR1 SGHVS, CDR2 FQNEAQ. CDR3: CASSLARRGPNTEAFF. The CDR3 nucleotides are TGTGCCAGCAGCTTAGCGAGAAGAGGACCGAACACTGAAGCTTTCTTT.